This TCR beta chain was captured by sequencing in a study of blood T cell repertoires in COVID-19. In the study overall: Samples taken during acute and convalescent COVID-19 were collected in the United States, Italy and Spain.

The protocol was immunoSEQ multiplex PCR, while the TCRdb copy is restricted to in-frame clones and leaves out a portion. The sample consists of approximately 52,000 clones, roughly 80% of them appearing once. The CDR3 loop spans 13 amino acids. V dropped 4 bases and J dropped 6 bases, with 10 bases sitting between them. Germline lookup yields CDR1 SNHLY and CDR2 FYNNEI. Sequences were obtained from peripheral blood. This sequence originates from a woman over 75 with acute or convalescent COVID-19. This chain uses TRBV2 with TRBJ1-5, with a tentative D call TRBD1 (5 bases). The CDR3 sequence: CASSGEGPQPQHF. As DNA, the CDR3 is TGTGCCAGCAGTGGGGAGGGGCCTCAGCCCCAGCATTTT.